The rows below give T cell receptor beta chains drawn from one sample of a study of sequential checkpoint blockade in melanoma. Generated by immunoSEQ multiplex PCR, the TCRdb table keeps only in-frame clones and is missing some. The table includes some 40,000 clones, 70% to 90% detected once. The sequences come from CD8+ T cells sorted from blood (inferred from file names), collected from a patient given nivolumab and ipilimumab in sequence. These TCRs come from a human donor with melanoma. CDR3s include the opening cysteine and the closing phenylalanine or tryptophan. D genes are given only for firm matches. Size tells how often a clone was seen (once, few, many) or the class of an expanded clone, and some rows leave it out.

TRBV7-3,.,.,TRBJ2-2,TGTGCCAGCAGCACCACGAAGGCCAGCCGCGGCACCGGGGAGCTGTTTTTT,CASSTTKASRGTGELFF
TRBV27,.,.,TRBJ1-3,TGTGCCAGCAGTCTGCGAAGCAGGGACAGAAACACCATATATTTT,CASSLRSRDRNTIYF
TRBV27,.,once,TRBJ1-6,TGTGCCAGCAGCCTGGGCGCTCTTTCACCCCTCCACTTT,CASSLGALSPLHF
TRBV6-5,.,.,TRBJ1-4,TGTGCCAGCAGGTCCTACTCGGCCCCCAGGGAAAAACTGTTTTTT,CASRSYSAPREKLFF
TRBV7-8,.,.,TRBJ1-5,TGTGCCAGCAGCAAAGAGGTGGGTCAGCCCCAGCATTTT,CASSKEVGQPQHF
TRBV9,TRBD2,.,TRBJ2-7,TGTGCCAGCAGCGTAATCGCGGGAGCCTACGAGCAGTACTTC,CASSVIAGAYEQYF
TRBV27,.,.,TRBJ2-6,TGTGCCAGCAGTTTATACCCAGGGCCCTCTGGGGCCAACGTCCTGACTTTC,CASSLYPGPSGANVLTF
TRBV19,.,.,TRBJ1-1,TGTGCCAGTAGTCTGTCTGAGATCACTGAAGCTTTCTTT,CASSLSEITEAFF
TRBV10-1,.,.,TRBJ2-3,TGCGCCAGCAGTGAGTCGGGACTGAACACAGATACGCAGTATTTT,CASSESGLNTDTQYF
TRBV11-3,.,.,TRBJ2-1,TGTGCCAGCAGCTACCCCTATGAGGGAGGCAGCTCCTACAATGAGCAGTTCTTC,CASSYPYEGGSSYNEQFF
TRBV7-8,.,.,TRBJ1-2,TGTGCCAGCAGCTTAGTCCCGGGGTATGGCTACACCTTC,CASSLVPGYGYTF
TRBV10-3,TRBD1,.,TRBJ2-1,TGTGCCATCAGCCCCGGGGACAGGGGATCCAATGAGCAGTTCTTC,CAISPGDRGSNEQFF
TRBV15,TRBD2,.,TRBJ2-1,TGTGCCACCAGCAGAGATCCAGCGGGAGGCCACAATGAGCAGTTCTTC,CATSRDPAGGHNEQFF
TRBV7-9,.,.,TRBJ2-3,TGTGCCAGCAGCTCCAGCGGATTCACAGATACGCAGTATTTT,CASSSSGFTDTQYF
TRBV27,.,.,TRBJ2-7,TGTGCCAGCAGTTTATCAGGGGGGGATTCCTACGAGCAGTACTTC,CASSLSGGDSYEQYF
TRBV5-1,TRBD1,once,TRBJ1-5,TGCGCCAGCAGCTCGAACTTCGGGACAGTATATCCGCCCCAGCATTTT,CASSSNFGTVYPPQHF
TRBV7-9,TRBD1,once,TRBJ1-1,TGTGCCAGTTTACTAGAGGGGGCGATAGACACTGAAGCTTTCTTT,CASLLEGAIDTEAFF
TRBV7-9,TRBD2,.,TRBJ2-7,TGTGCCAGCAGCTTAACTAGCGCCTCCTACGAGCAGTACTTC,CASSLTSASYEQYF
TRBV9,TRBD2,.,TRBJ2-3,TGTGCCAGCAGCGCCAACCTGCGAGCGGGAGGGTCTGATACGCAGTATTTT,CASSANLRAGGSDTQYF
TRBV28,.,.,TRBJ2-4,TGTGCCAGCAGTTTATGCATTGGGGACTGCGGGGATTACTTC,CASSLCIGDCGDYF
TRBV7-6,.,.,TRBJ2-5,TGTGCCAGCAGCCCCATAGCAGCGGGAGAGACCCAGTACTTC,CASSPIAAGETQYF
TRBV7-6,.,.,TRBJ2-5,TGTGCCAGCAGCTTAACTCGACAGACACAAGAGACCCAGTACTTC,CASSLTRQTQETQYF
TRBV5-1,TRBD2,.,TRBJ2-7,TGCGCCAGCAGCCTGACTAGCGGTCTCTCCTACGAGCAGTACTTC,CASSLTSGLSYEQYF
TRBV11-3,TRBD2,few,TRBJ2-3,TGTGCCAGCAGCTCCCGGACTAGCGGGACCCAAGATACGCAGTATTTT,CASSSRTSGTQDTQYF
TRBV27,TRBD1,.,TRBJ2-6,TGTGCCAGCAGTCCGCGGACAGGGGGGGCCAACGTCCTGACTTTC,CASSPRTGGANVLTF
TRBV27,.,once,TRBJ2-7,TGTGCCAGCAGTTCCATAGTGACTCCCACCTACGAGCAGTACTTC,CASSSIVTPTYEQYF
TRBV9,TRBD1,.,TRBJ2-3,TGTGCCAGCAGCGATTGGACAGGGATGACAGATACGCAGTATTTT,CASSDWTGMTDTQYF
TRBV29-1,TRBD2,.,TRBJ2-5,TGCAGCGTTGAAGTGGCTAGCGGGAGCGGAGGAGAGACCCAGTACTTC,CSVEVASGSGGETQYF
TRBV10-2,TRBD2,.,TRBJ2-1,TGCGCCAGCAGTGATAATAGCGGGCTGGAGCAGTTCTTC,CASSDNSGLEQFF
TRBV9,TRBD1,.,TRBJ2-2,TGTGCCAGCAGCGCCCGGACAGGGGGAAACACCGGGGAGCTGTTTTTT,CASSARTGGNTGELFF
TRBV28,.,once,TRBJ2-2,TGTGCCAGCAGTAGGGGATTTCCCGCCGGGGAGCTGTTTTTT,CASSRGFPAGELFF
TRBV29-1,TRBD2,.,TRBJ2-3,TGCAGCGTCGGAGCGGGGGGCACAGATACGCAGTATTTT,CSVGAGGTDTQYF
TRBV10-1,.,once,TRBJ2-7,TGCGCCAGCAGTGTAAGCGGAGGGGCAGTCGAGCAGTACTTC,CASSVSGGAVEQYF
TRBV6-6,.,once,TRBJ2-3,TGTGCCACCCAACCCCTAAGTCGGTATAGCACAGATACGCAGTATTTT,CATQPLSRYSTDTQYF
TRBV19,TRBD1,.,TRBJ2-2,TGTGCCAGTAGTATCCCCGGGACAGGTTACACCGGGGAGCTGTTTTTT,CASSIPGTGYTGELFF
TRBV10-1,.,once,TRBJ2-1,TGCGCCAGCAGTGAAAGGCGGGATTACAATGAGCAGTTCTTC,CASSERRDYNEQFF
TRBV25-1,.,.,TRBJ1-1,TGTGCCAGCAGTTTTCAGGGCACTGCTGAAGCTTTCTTT,CASSFQGTAEAFF